One sample yielded the 23 T cell receptor beta chains listed below, sequenced in a study of cytomegalovirus exposure and HLA in healthy donors. Produced via immunoSEQ multiplex PCR; TCRdb's table is partial and in-frame only. Among about 260,000 clones listed, around 91% were seen once. Sequencing was done on a sample of PBMCs. All receptors derive from a woman aged 30 to 39 in good health and CMV-seronegative.

As DNA, the CDR3 is TGTGCCAGCAGCTTAAGGCAAATAGCGGGAGGGACAGATACGCAGTATTTT. Its protein is CASSLRQIAGGTDTQYF. This chain connects TRBV7-9 to TRBJ2-3, with 11 bases fitting TRBD2. Germline V gene lookup returns CDR1 SEHNR and CDR2 FQNEAQ (reference sequence). This CDR3 spans 17 amino acids. V lost 2 bases, J lost 3 bases, and 7 bases stayed unmatched. The complete variable domain, with remaining parts taken from reference TRBV7-9 and TRBJ2-3, reads DTGVSQNPRHKITKRGQNVTFRCDPISEHNRLYWYRQTLGQGPEFLTYFQNEAQLEKSRLLSDRFSAERPKGSFSTLEIQRTEQGDSAMYLCASSLRQIAGGTDTQYFGPGTRLTVL.

The rearrangement links TRBV30 to TRBJ2-5; TRBD1 might be the D (6 bases). CDR1 is GTSNPN, CDR2 SVGIG, per germline (reference sequence). The CDR3 has 11 amino acids. With 0 bases removed from V and 7 bases from J, the gap between germline ends came to 6 bases. The CDR3 DNA follows: TGTGCCTGGAGTGTACAGGGGACCCAGTACTTC. Encoded protein: CAWSVQGTQYF.

This chain uses TRBV6-6 with TRBJ2-1; 8 bases are shared with TRBD2. CDR1 is MNHNY and CDR2 is SVGAGI in the germline V gene (reference sequence). The CDR3 length is 15 residues. V shed 5 bases and J 8 bases; nucleotides not matched to a gene: 11. The CDR3 nucleotides read TGTGCCAGCAGTCAGACGGGGCTAGCGGGCGATGAGCAGTTCTTC. Translating gives CASSQTGLAGDEQFF.

The chain has TRBV5-6 and TRBJ1-2; 7 bases agree with TRBD1. Germline V CDR1 and CDR2: SGHDT, YYEEEE. The CDR3 has 16 amino acids. Trimming took 1 base from V and 4 from J; bases not matched to a gene: 10. The CDR3 is CASSLRIGTVSYGYTF. The CDR3 DNA follows: TGTGCCAGCAGCTTGAGAATCGGGACAGTGAGCTATGGCTACACCTTC. Using reference TRBV5-6 and TRBJ1-2 for the parts outside the CDR3, the full variable domain is DAGVTQSPTHLIKTRGQQVTLRCSPKSGHDTVSWYQQALGQGPQFIFQYYEEEERQRGNFPDRFSGHQFPNYSSELNVNALLLGDSALYLCASSLRIGTVSYGYTFGSGTRLTVV.

J is TRBJ2-3 and V is TRBV15; possibly TRBD1 for D (5 bases). V lost 5 bases to trimming and J lost 1 base, with 7 bases between them. This CDR3 has 13 amino acids. Germline V gene lookup returns CDR1 LNHNV and CDR2 YYDKDF (reference sequence). The CDR3 protein is CATSEGGTDTQYF. The CDR3 bases are TGTGCCACCAGCGAAGGGGGCACAGATACGCAGTATTTT.

This chain connects TRBV9 to TRBJ2-7; 9 bases line up with TRBD2. The CDR3 runs to 15 residues. The V gene end was trimmed by 4 bases and the J gene end by 6 bases; junction bases not matched to a gene: 11. Germline V CDR1 and CDR2: SGDLS, YYNGEE. The CDR3 loop reads CASSLSPSTSGEQYF. CDR3 sequence (DNA): TGTGCCAGCAGCTTAAGTCCTTCGACTAGCGGCGAGCAGTACTTC.

The chain recombines TRBV7-2 with TRBJ2-7; D is perhaps TRBD2 (6 bases). The CDR3 runs 13 residues. The V and J ends lost 6 bases and 3 bases respectively, with 12 bases between them. Germline CDR1 and CDR2: SGHTA and FQGNSA. In nucleotides, the CDR3 is TGTGCCAGCAGGAAAGGGACTGTCTACGAGCAGTACTTC. As protein: CASRKGTVYEQYF.

The V gene is TRBV6-6, the J gene TRBJ1-2, with a weak D call TRBD1 (5 bases). V gave up 2 bases and J gave up 4 bases, with 5 bases separating them. This CDR3 has 12 residues. CDR1 is MNHNY, CDR2 SVGAGI, per germline (reference sequence). As DNA, the CDR3 is TGTGCCAGCAGTTACGGGGGCTATGGCTACACCTTC. Its translation: CASSYGGYGYTF.

The chain uses TRBV25-1 and TRBJ2-7, with 7 bases identical to TRBD2. Germline V lookup: CDR1 MGHDK, CDR2 SYGVNS. The junction had 11 bases not matched to a gene; V was cut back by 9 bases and J by 3 bases. This CDR3 has 14 amino acids. The CDR3 DNA reads TGTGCCAGTAGCCTAACTGCGGGGGACTACGAGCAGTACTTC. It codes for CASSLTAGDYEQYF.

V is TRBV27 and J is TRBJ2-1; TRBD2 agrees at 8 bases. V lost 6 bases and J lost 9; bases outside the gene matches: 13. CDR1 and CDR2 from the germline V gene are MNHEY and SMNVEV (reference sequence). This CDR3 is 15 amino acids long. This CDR3 reads CASSLDSSGRREQFF. CDR3 nucleotides: TGTGCCAGCAGCCTCGACTCTAGCGGGCGGCGTGAGCAGTTCTTC.

V and J are TRBV7-8 and TRBJ2-5, with unresolved D. Germline CDR1 and CDR2: SGHVS and FQNEAQ. Trimming stripped 5 bases from V and 0 bases from J, with 16 bases between. This CDR3 is built from 16 residues. The CDR3 region has the DNA TGTGCCAGCAGCCCGCGGCCGCCGCGAAACCAAGAGACCCAGTACTTC. It encodes CASSPRPPRNQETQYF.

This clone was counted a single time. The V call is TRBV5-1, the J call TRBJ1-4; D is undetermined. The CDR3 runs to 13 residues. V lost 1 base, J lost 5 bases, and 6 bases lay in between. The germline CDR1 and CDR2 sequences are SGHRS and YFSETQ. The CDR3 coding sequence is TGCGCCAGCAGCTTGAACGGGAATGAAAAACTGTTTTTT. It yields the protein CASSLNGNEKLFF.

V usage is TRBV29-1 and J usage is TRBJ2-1, with D perhaps TRBD2 (5 bases). Germline CDR1 SQVTM, CDR2 ANQGSEA. This CDR3 has 14 residues. Between the trimmed V and J ends, which lost 5 bases and 2 bases, there was a span of 13 bases. CDR3 coding DNA: TGCAGCGTTAGGGCGGGTGGGGCCTACAATGAGCAGTTCTTC. Translated, it gives CSVRAGGAYNEQFF.

The rearrangement uses TRBV13 and TRBJ2-2; D is perhaps TRBD1 or TRBD2 (5 bases each). CDR1 PRHDT and CDR2 FYEKMQ come from the germline V gene (reference sequence). There are 15 residues in the CDR3. The germline V and J ends were trimmed by 5 bases and 4 bases, with 14 bases remaining between them. CDR3 nucleotide sequence: TGTGCCAGCAGCACTCAGGGACGGAGCACCGGGGAGCTGTTTTTT. It translates to CASSTQGRSTGELFF.

The chain links TRBV6-5 to TRBJ2-7, with D uncertain. Between the trimmed V and J ends, which lost 4 bases and 2 bases, there was a span of 15 bases. The CDR3 contains 15 residues. Germline CDR1 reads MNHEY; CDR2 reads SVGAGI. The CDR3, as DNA: TGTGCCAGCAGTTCCTCCCAAGGTACCCCCTACGAGCAGTACTTC. Residues: CASSSSQGTPYEQYF.

The count of this clone is one. V gene TRBV28 combines with J gene TRBJ2-3; no clear D. CDR1 MDHEN and CDR2 SYDVKM come from the germline V gene. V lost 1 base and J 3 bases, leaving 20 bases between the germline ends. This CDR3 has 18 residues. The CDR3 loop reads CASSLYLTLSNPTDTQYF. The DNA of the CDR3 is TGTGCCAGCAGTTTATACTTGACTCTATCAAACCCGACAGATACGCAGTATTTT.

This sequence joins TRBV5-6 and TRBJ2-5, with 14 bases identical to TRBD2. The CDR3 spans 17 residues. Germline CDR1 SGHDT, CDR2 YYEEEE. The V gene end was trimmed by 4 bases and the J gene end by 5 bases; junction bases not matched to a gene: 10. The CDR3 bases are TGTGCCAGCAGCCCGGGGACTAGCGGGAGAAGGTACGAGACCCAGTACTTC. This gives the protein CASSPGTSGRRYETQYF.

The rearrangement uses TRBV4-3 and TRBJ2-7; D might be TRBD1 (6 bases). V lost 4 bases and J 4 bases, leaving 26 bases between the germline ends. This CDR3 has 18 residues. Germline lookup yields CDR1 LGHNA and CDR2 YSLEER. The CDR3 DNA sequence: TGCGCCAGCAGCCCCGGGCCCCGGACAGACCAGAGAAGTTACGAGCAGTACTTC. This translates into CASSPGPRTDQRSYEQYF.

The chain links TRBV6-6 to TRBJ1-2; the match to TRBD1 covers 9 bases. Per germline, CDR1 MNHNY and CDR2 SVGAGI (reference sequence). The CDR3 has 14 amino acids. V gave up 5 bases and J gave up 5 bases; unmatched junction bases: 6. The CDR3 bases are TGTGCCAGCAGTGCCACAGGGGGCCAATATGGCTACACCTTC. Protein product: CASSATGGQYGYTF.

The chain combines TRBV13 with TRBJ2-7; D ambiguous. The CDR3 runs 15 residues. Between the trimmed V and J ends, which lost 4 bases and 0 bases, there was a span of 13 bases. CDR1 and CDR2 (germline): PRHDT, FYEKMQ (reference sequence). The CDR3 region has the DNA TGTGCCAGCAGCTCTCGACGGAAAAACTCCTACGAGCAGTACTTC. Encoded protein: CASSSRRKNSYEQYF.

The chain carries TRBV29-1 and TRBJ2-7; TRBD2 aligns across 8 bases. V was clipped by 1 base and J by 3 bases; unmatched bases: 5. Germline V gene lookup returns CDR1 SQVTM and CDR2 ANQGSEA. This CDR3 comprises 14 residues. The CDR3 loop is CSVEGSGSNYEQYF. In nucleotides, the CDR3 is TGCAGCGTTGAAGGGAGCGGGAGTAACTACGAGCAGTACTTC.

The chain joins TRBV10-3 to TRBJ2-7; 10 bases agree with TRBD2. The CDR3 contains 17 residues. Germline V gene data show CDR1 as ENHRY and CDR2 as SYGVKD. V lost 0 bases and J lost 6; bases outside the gene matches: 11. The CDR3 sequence: CAISESSLAGESGEQYF. In DNA, the CDR3 is TGTGCCATCAGTGAGTCGTCGCTAGCGGGAGAATCCGGCGAGCAGTACTTC.

The sample holds one count of this clone. V and J are TRBV19 and TRBJ2-1; TRBD1 matches 8 bases. The germline V gene encodes CDR1 LNHDA and CDR2 SQIVND (reference sequence). With 6 bases clipped from V and 2 bases from J, the junction kept 3 bases outside the gene matches. The CDR3 is made up of 14 amino acids. This CDR3 is CASSHRGAYNEQFF. The CDR3, as DNA: TGTGCCAGTAGCCACAGGGGGGCCTACAATGAGCAGTTCTTC.